These 25 T cell receptor beta chains originate from one sample sequenced in a study of blood T cell repertoires in COVID-19. Repertoires were generated with immunoSEQ multiplex PCR, while TCRdb's copy carries only in-frame clones and drops some. The sample carries about 400,000 clones, roughly 89% recorded once. The source material was peripheral blood. The receptors shown here come from a woman in her twenties or thirties with acute or convalescent COVID-19.

The CDR3 sequence is CASSQEPPAGVSSGANVLTF. DNA for the CDR3: TGTGCCAGCAGCCAAGAGCCTCCGGCGGGCGTAAGCTCTGGGGCCAACGTCCTGACTTTC. The V and J genes are TRBV4-2 and TRBJ2-6, with D tentatively TRBD2 (5 bases). Between the trimmed V and J ends, which lost 0 bases and 0 bases, there was a span of 18 bases. The CDR3 spans 20 residues. Germline CDR1 reads LGHNA; CDR2 reads YNFKEQ.

V usage is TRBV27 and J usage is TRBJ2-7, with 11 bases fitting TRBD2. This CDR3 contains 19 residues. The V gene's germline CDR1 is MNHEY and CDR2 SMNVEV (reference sequence). V lost 6 bases and J lost 6; bases outside the gene matches: 22. The CDR3 nucleotides read TGTGCCAGCAGGTTGACGCCTCTAGCGGGGGGAGGTTTATATGGCGAGCAGTACTTC. Translated: CASRLTPLAGGGLYGEQYF.

This chain joins TRBV6-5 and TRBJ2-4, with TRBD1 matching 9 bases. J was trimmed by 10 bases and V by 9 bases; bases with no gene match: 10. The CDR3 is 13 amino acids. CDR1 is MNHEY and CDR2 is SVGAGI in the germline V gene. CDR3 in amino acids: CASKGADRGIQYF. In DNA form, the CDR3 reads TGTGCCAGTAAGGGGGCCGACAGGGGGATTCAGTACTTC.

The chain is built from TRBV6-5 and TRBJ2-7, with 8 bases identical to TRBD2. Germline-derived CDR1 and CDR2 are MNHEY and SVGAGI. The CDR3 sequence is 14 residues long. The V gene end was trimmed by 6 bases and the J gene end by 2 bases; junction bases not matched to a gene: 6. The chain's CDR3 is CASRSGGGPYEQYF. The CDR3 DNA sequence: TGTGCCAGCAGGTCCGGGGGGGGGCCCTACGAGCAGTACTTC.

J is TRBJ2-3 and V is TRBV6-1, with TRBD2 as a possible D gene (6 bases). This CDR3 region has 14 residues. Per the germline V gene, CDR1 is MNHNS and CDR2 is SASEGT. The V and J ends lost 2 bases and 4 bases respectively, with 10 bases between them. The CDR3: CASSELRRADTQYF. The CDR3 coding sequence is TGTGCCAGCAGTGAATTGCGGAGGGCAGATACGCAGTATTTT.

V gene TRBV27 combines with J gene TRBJ1-1, with TRBD1 as a possible D gene (5 bases). Trimming removed 5 bases at V and 6 bases at J, with 10 bases between. The germline V gene encodes CDR1 MNHEY and CDR2 SMNVEV (reference sequence). This CDR3 contains 12 residues. The CDR3 DNA follows: TGTGCCAGCAGTCCCGGGGGGTCTGAAGCTTTCTTT. It codes for CASSPGGSEAFF.

The gene calls are TRBV7-2 and TRBJ2-2; no reliable D call. Trimming shortened V by 4 bases and J by 0 bases, and 9 bases separated the two germline ends. This CDR3 contains 15 residues. Per the germline V gene, CDR1 is SGHTA and CDR2 is FQGNSA. This CDR3 is CASSSGSSNTGELFF. CDR3 in DNA: TGTGCCAGCAGCTCCGGGTCCTCGAACACCGGGGAGCTGTTTTTT.

The rearrangement links TRBV30 to TRBJ2-7; TRBD2 aligns across 10 bases. Unmatched junction bases numbered 1, after V lost 5 bases and J lost 3 bases. Germline CDR1 GTSNPN, CDR2 SVGIG (reference sequence). The CDR3 is 12 amino acids. CDR3 sequence reads: CAWGLADYEQYF. CDR3 DNA: TGTGCCTGGGGACTAGCGGACTACGAGCAGTACTTC. Variable domain in full (rest from reference TRBV30 and TRBJ2-7): SQTIHQWPATLVQPVGSPLSLECTVEGTSNPNLYWYRQAAGRGLQLLFYSVGIGQISSEVPQNLSASRPQDRQFILSSKKLLLSDSGFYLCAWGLADYEQYFGPGTRLTVT.

The rearrangement links TRBV4-1 to TRBJ2-1; no clear D. Germline V gene sequence: CDR1 MGHRA, CDR2 YSYEKL. The CDR3 sequence is 12 residues long. V dropped 1 base and J dropped 8 bases, with 6 bases sitting between them. CDR3 amino acids: CASSQAVDEQFF. The CDR3 DNA reads as TGCGCCAGCAGCCAAGCCGTCGATGAGCAGTTCTTC.

V and J are TRBV2 and TRBJ2-7; 9 nucleotides match TRBD1. Germline V lookup: CDR1 SNHLY, CDR2 FYNNEI. V shed 5 bases and J 2 bases; nucleotides not matched to a gene: 10. The CDR3 has 16 amino acids. Here the CDR3 reads CASSTPGTGSPYEQYF. CDR3 nucleotides: TGTGCCAGCAGTACCCCCGGGACAGGGTCCCCCTACGAGCAGTACTTC.

The chain has TRBV2 and TRBJ2-7; D is perhaps TRBD2 (5 bases). Germline V gene data show CDR1 as SNHLY and CDR2 as FYNNEI. The V and J ends lost 6 bases and 7 bases respectively, with 22 bases between them. The CDR3 extends over 15 amino acids. The CDR3 is CASRQVSGRLEEQYF. CDR3 DNA sequence: TGTGCCAGCAGGCAAGTTTCGGGAAGATTGGAGGAGCAGTACTTC. Looking up the rest from reference TRBV2 and TRBJ2-7 gives the full variable domain: EPEVTQTPSHQVTQMGQEVILRCVPISNHLYFYWYRQILGQKVEFLVSFYNNEISEKSEIFDDQFSVERPDGSNFTLKIRSTKLEDSAMYFCASRQVSGRLEEQYFGPGTRLTVT.

V gene TRBV5-6 combines with J gene TRBJ2-7; tentatively, D is TRBD2 (6 bases). CDR3 length equals 16 residues. Between the trimmed V and J ends, which lost 2 bases and 3 bases, there was a span of 18 bases. CDR1 and CDR2 from the germline V gene are SGHDT and YYEEEE. CDR3 nucleotides: TGTGCCAGCAGCTTACGCGGGGCTGCGAGCATCTACGAGCAGTACTTC. Its protein is CASSLRGAASIYEQYF.

This chain uses TRBV6-6 with TRBJ1-5; possible D gene TRBD1, 5 bases. Trimming stripped 5 bases from V and 0 bases from J, with 20 bases between. Germline V CDR1 and CDR2: MNHNY, SVGAGI (reference sequence). The CDR3 covers 18 residues. DNA of the CDR3: TGTGCCAGCAGTCGGTACATAATAAAGGGGTTTAGCAATCAGCCCCAGCATTTT. Translated: CASSRYIIKGFSNQPQHF.

The genes are TRBV9 and TRBJ1-5, with a weak D call TRBD1 (5 bases). Deletions cut 3 bases from V and 4 bases from J, with 8 bases between. The germline CDR1 and CDR2 sequences are SGDLS and YYNGEE. This CDR3 is 13 amino acids long. The CDR3 protein is CASSADRNQPQHF. The CDR3 region has the DNA TGTGCCAGCAGCGCCGACAGAAATCAGCCCCAGCATTTT.

The chain couples TRBV19 to TRBJ1-1; 10 bases line up with TRBD1. The germline CDR1 and CDR2 sequences are LNHDA and SQIVND (reference sequence). The CDR3 totals 16 residues. V shed 3 bases and J 5 bases; nucleotides not matched to a gene: 9. Written as DNA, the CDR3 is TGTGCCAGTAGTATTGACAGGGGGCTAACGGGTACTGAAGCTTTCTTT. It is translated as CASSIDRGLTGTEAFF.

The CDR3 nucleotides are TGTGCCACCAGTGATGGCGGGCCCTCTGGGGCCAACGTCCTGACTTTC. Amino acid sequence: CATSDGGPSGANVLTF. This chain links TRBV24-1 with TRBJ2-6; D perhaps matches TRBD2 (5 bases). The CDR3 consists of 16 residues. The germline V gene has CDR1 KGHDR and CDR2 SFDVKD. V was pared by 3 bases and J by 0 bases, with 8 bases between.

The chain joins TRBV5-1 to TRBJ2-7; D possibly corresponds to TRBD2 (6 bases). This CDR3 region has 16 residues. Between the trimmed V and J ends, which lost 6 bases and 0 bases, there was a span of 19 bases. Germline V gene data show CDR1 as SGHRS and CDR2 as YFSETQ. CDR3 in amino acids: CASTPWDSGSSYEQYF. In DNA, the CDR3 is TGCGCCAGCACACCTTGGGATAGCGGCAGCTCCTACGAGCAGTACTTC.

The J gene is TRBJ2-7, the V gene TRBV2; 9 positions match TRBD1. Per germline, CDR1 SNHLY and CDR2 FYNNEI. The junction had 9 bases not matched to a gene; V was cut back by 7 bases and J by 2 bases. The CDR3 has 15 residues. This CDR3 reads CASTTRQGGTYEQYF. The DNA of the CDR3 is TGTGCCAGCACCACTCGACAGGGGGGGACCTACGAGCAGTACTTC.

V usage is TRBV3-1 (or the pseudogene TRBV3-2) and J usage is TRBJ2-5; possibly TRBD2 for D (6 bases). This CDR3 region has 14 residues. V was clipped by 1 base and J by 5 bases, with 11 bases between them. Per germline, CDR1 LGHDT and CDR2 YNNKEL (reference sequence). The CDR3 DNA is TGTGCCAGCAGCCAAGCGCGGGATTTGGAGACCCAGTACTTC. Protein product: CASSQARDLETQYF.

The chain has TRBV5-1 and TRBJ2-7, with TRBD1 matching over 8 bases. The CDR3 spans 14 residues. Germline V gene data show CDR1 as SGHRS and CDR2 as YFSETQ. Trimming cost V 3 bases and J 5 bases; bases outside gene matches: 7. The CDR3 nucleotides read TGCGCCAGCAGCTACGGACAGGGAAGGGACGAGCAGTACTTC. This encodes CASSYGQGRDEQYF.

This rearrangement joins TRBV4-1 to TRBJ1-5; 7 positions agree with TRBD1. The CDR3 length is 15 residues. J was trimmed by 1 base and V by 8 bases; bases with no gene match: 8. CDR1 MGHRA and CDR2 YSYEKL come from the germline V gene. The CDR3 nucleotides are TGCGCCAGCGGACAGGCCGCCCGGAGCAATCAGCCCCAGCATTTT. This gives the protein CASGQAARSNQPQHF.

The CDR3 nucleotides read TGTGCCAGCAGACCAGGGGGACGTTCACCCCTCCACTTT. Translated: CASRPGGRSPLHF. The J gene is TRBJ1-6, the V gene TRBV6-6; 7 positions agree with TRBD1. Germline trimming cut 6 bases from V and 9 bases from J; bases unmatched to any gene: 5. Looked up from germline, CDR1 is MNHNY and CDR2 is SVGAGI (reference sequence). The CDR3 is 13 amino acids.

This chain links TRBV13 with TRBJ2-1; the match to TRBD2 covers 16 bases. Losses at the gene ends were 8 bases for V and 4 bases for J; bases not matched to a gene: 2. Germline V gives CDR1 PRHDT, CDR2 FYEKMQ (reference sequence). The CDR3 loop spans 15 amino acids. The CDR3 loop is CASLGLAGGYNEQFF. In DNA form, the CDR3 reads TGTGCCAGCTTGGGACTAGCGGGGGGGTACAATGAGCAGTTCTTC.

V is TRBV4-2 and J is TRBJ2-1; D is possibly TRBD1 (5 bases). The ends were cut back, 0 bases at V and 8 bases at J, with 8 bases in the middle. CDR1 LGHNA and CDR2 YNFKEQ come from the germline V gene. The CDR3 has 13 residues. The DNA of the CDR3 is TGTGCCAGCAGCCAAGACAGGGTCCATGAGCAGTTCTTC. It translates to CASSQDRVHEQFF.

Written as DNA, the CDR3 is TGTGCCAGCAGCCCCCAGGGTGGTCAGGGTCGTACCGGGGAGCTGTTTTTT. Translated: CASSPQGGQGRTGELFF. The chain employs TRBV5-5 and TRBJ2-2; possible D gene TRBD1, 5 bases. Germline V gene lookup returns CDR1 SGHKS and CDR2 YYEKEE (reference sequence). This CDR3 has 17 residues. The V end lost 4 bases, the J end lost 5 bases, and 21 bases lay between the germline ends.